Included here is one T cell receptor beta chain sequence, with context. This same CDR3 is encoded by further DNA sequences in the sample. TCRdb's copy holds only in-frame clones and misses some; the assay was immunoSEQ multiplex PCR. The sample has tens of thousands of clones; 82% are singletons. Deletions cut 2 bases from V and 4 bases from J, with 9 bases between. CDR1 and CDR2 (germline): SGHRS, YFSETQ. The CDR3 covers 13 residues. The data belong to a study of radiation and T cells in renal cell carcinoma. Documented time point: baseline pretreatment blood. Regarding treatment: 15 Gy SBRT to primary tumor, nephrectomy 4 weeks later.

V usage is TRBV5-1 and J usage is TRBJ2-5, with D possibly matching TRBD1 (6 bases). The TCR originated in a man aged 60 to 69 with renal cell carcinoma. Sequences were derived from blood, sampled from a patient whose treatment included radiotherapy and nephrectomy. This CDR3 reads CASSLQGLETQYF. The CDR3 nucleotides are TGCGCCAGCAGCTTACAGGGTTTAGAGACCCAGTACTTC.